The rows below give T cell receptor beta chains drawn from one sample of a study of T-cell memory formation after mild COVID-19. One entry per CDR3 protein results from TCRdb running MiXCR on the 5' RACE reads. Of over 400,000 distinct CDR3 sequences in the sample, less than 25% were seen once. Sequencing was done on a sample of PBMCs or a T cell subset sorted from them (not recorded which). All receptors come from an adult woman who had mild COVID-19 (a few samples of this study predate the infection). Cell type and time point are not known. The CDR3 runs from the conserved cysteine through the conserved F or W. The D gene is left open where the match is weak. Clone size, where shown, is once, few, many, or a class for clones that have expanded.

d_gene: TRBD2
abundance: few
j_gene: TRBJ2-1
v_gene: TRBV12-3/TRBV12-4
CDR3aa: CASSLALAGGNEQFF
CDR3nt: TGTGCCAGCAGTTTGGCCTTAGCGGGGGGCAATGAGCAGTTCTTC

d_gene: TRBD1
abundance: many
j_gene: TRBJ2-7
v_gene: TRBV29-1
CDR3aa: CSAAGTGDEQYF
CDR3nt: TGCAGCGCCGCCGGGACAGGGGATGAGCAGTACTTC

d_gene: -
abundance: -
j_gene: TRBJ2-7
v_gene: TRBV2
CDR3aa: CASKQPGPDGAYEQYF
CDR3nt: TGTGCCAGCAAACAACCGGGACCTGACGGCGCCTACGAGCAGTACTTC

d_gene: TRBD1
abundance: few
j_gene: TRBJ2-7
v_gene: TRBV20-1
CDR3aa: CSARRTGVVLYEQYF
CDR3nt: TGCAGTGCACGACGGACAGGGGTCGTACTCTACGAGCAGTACTTC

d_gene: TRBD2
abundance: -
j_gene: TRBJ2-1
v_gene: TRBV18
CDR3aa: CASSPTQLAGGSVQFF
CDR3nt: TGTGCCAGCTCACCGACTCAACTAGCGGGGGGGAGTGTGCAGTTCTTC

d_gene: -
abundance: -
j_gene: TRBJ1-2
v_gene: TRBV6-5
CDR3aa: CASSYSRVSGYTF
CDR3nt: TGTGCCAGCAGTTACAGCAGGGTATCTGGCTACACCTTC

d_gene: -
abundance: few
j_gene: TRBJ2-1
v_gene: TRBV28
CDR3aa: CASSSTGAGSDEQFF
CDR3nt: TGTGCCAGCAGTTCTACGGGGGCCGGGAGCGATGAGCAGTTCTTC

d_gene: -
abundance: once
j_gene: TRBJ2-7
v_gene: TRBV29-1
CDR3aa: CSVEEAAGQVGKQYF
CDR3nt: TGCAGCGTTGAAGAAGCAGCGGGACAGGTTGGGAAGCAGTACTTC

d_gene: TRBD1
abundance: many
j_gene: TRBJ1-5
v_gene: TRBV12-3/TRBV12-4
CDR3aa: CASSLDRGHSNQPQHF
CDR3nt: TGTGCCAGCAGTCTTGACAGGGGGCATAGCAATCAGCCCCAGCATTTT

d_gene: TRBD1
abundance: -
j_gene: TRBJ2-5
v_gene: TRBV24-1
CDR3aa: CATSDQKTGVRQETQYF
CDR3nt: TGTGCCACCAGTGATCAAAAGACAGGGGTCCGGCAAGAGACCCAGTACTTC

d_gene: -
abundance: few
j_gene: TRBJ1-2
v_gene: TRBV12-3/TRBV12-4
CDR3aa: CASSLGGGGYTNYGYTF
CDR3nt: TGTGCCAGCAGTTTAGGAGGAGGAGGGTATACTAACTATGGCTACACCTTC

d_gene: TRBD2
abundance: -
j_gene: TRBJ2-5
v_gene: TRBV5-1
CDR3aa: CASSASKTSGRAGAPTNF
CDR3nt: TGCGCCAGCAGCGCAAGTAAGACTAGCGGGAGGGCCGGGGCCCCCACGAACTTC

d_gene: TRBD2
abundance: many
j_gene: TRBJ2-1
v_gene: TRBV7-2
CDR3aa: CASRFSGGLDNEQFF
CDR3nt: TGTGCCAGCAGGTTTAGCGGGGGACTTGACAATGAGCAGTTCTTC

d_gene: TRBD2
abundance: -
j_gene: TRBJ2-3
v_gene: TRBV7-9
CDR3aa: CASSLDGGGITDTQYF
CDR3nt: TGTGCCAGCAGCTTAGACGGCGGGGGGATCACAGATACGCAGTATTTT

d_gene: -
abundance: -
j_gene: TRBJ2-2
v_gene: TRBV5-1
CDR3aa: CASSLAWTANTGELFF
CDR3nt: TGCGCCAGCAGCTTGGCCTGGACGGCGAACACCGGGGAGCTGTTTTTT

d_gene: TRBD1
abundance: few
j_gene: TRBJ2-7
v_gene: TRBV7-9
CDR3aa: CASSLRTGGLDEQYF
CDR3nt: TGTGCCAGCAGCTTACGGACAGGGGGCCTGGACGAGCAGTACTTC

d_gene: TRBD1
abundance: few
j_gene: TRBJ2-7
v_gene: TRBV27
CDR3aa: CASSFGTGGWEQYF
CDR3nt: TGTGCCAGCAGTTTTGGGACAGGGGGCTGGGAGCAGTACTTC

d_gene: -
abundance: few
j_gene: TRBJ2-7
v_gene: TRBV7-9
CDR3aa: CASSLAYGVNYEQYF
CDR3nt: TGTGCCAGCAGCTTAGCTTACGGGGTGAACTACGAGCAGTACTTC

d_gene: -
abundance: -
j_gene: TRBJ2-5
v_gene: TRBV10-3
CDR3aa: CAISGGEKETQYF
CDR3nt: TGTGCCATCAGTGGAGGGGAGAAAGAGACCCAGTACTTC

d_gene: -
abundance: few
j_gene: TRBJ2-3
v_gene: TRBV3-1
CDR3aa: CASSLGVGGGTDTQYF
CDR3nt: TGTGCCAGCAGCCTCGGGGTCGGAGGCGGCACAGATACGCAGTATTTT

d_gene: -
abundance: -
j_gene: TRBJ1-2
v_gene: TRBV11-2
CDR3aa: CASSLGTGTYGYTF
CDR3nt: TGTGCCAGCAGCTTAGGTACAGGCACTTATGGCTACACCTTC

d_gene: TRBD2
abundance: -
j_gene: TRBJ2-3
v_gene: TRBV5-5
CDR3aa: CASSAGGYPSTDTQYF
CDR3nt: TGTGCCAGCAGTGCGGGGGGATACCCCTCCACAGATACGCAGTATTTT